This record covers a single TCR beta chain. Antigen specificity is unknown. Mismatch repair deficiency was confirmed in all patients, by PCR or immunohistochemistry. TCR sequencing covered a few patients who responded to pembrolizumab. Assay: immunoSEQ multiplex PCR; the TCRdb copy retains only in-frame clones and omits some. Here the sample spans about 120,000 clones, about nine tenths being singletons. This record belongs to a study of PD-1 blockade in mismatch repair-deficient tumors. Study background: Enrolled about 2013-2016, patients had progressing, pretreated mismatch repair-deficient cancers of approximately 13 types. General study findings and limits: After pembrolizumab, tumor-resident clones rose rapidly, then generally contracted before radiologic responses.

CDR1 MNHEY and CDR2 SVGAGI come from the germline V gene. Trimming shortened V by 0 bases and J by 4 bases, and 9 bases separated the two germline ends. This CDR3 is built from 14 residues. The chain employs TRBV6-5 and TRBJ2-5, with a weak D call TRBD1 (6 bases). The source material was peripheral blood, sampled just over 70 weeks after starting pembrolizumab. This TCR came from an adult with mismatch repair-deficient cancer. The CDR3 DNA is TGTGCCAGCAGTTACTCAAGGACAGTAGAGACCCAGTACTTC. Its translation is CASSYSRTVETQYF.